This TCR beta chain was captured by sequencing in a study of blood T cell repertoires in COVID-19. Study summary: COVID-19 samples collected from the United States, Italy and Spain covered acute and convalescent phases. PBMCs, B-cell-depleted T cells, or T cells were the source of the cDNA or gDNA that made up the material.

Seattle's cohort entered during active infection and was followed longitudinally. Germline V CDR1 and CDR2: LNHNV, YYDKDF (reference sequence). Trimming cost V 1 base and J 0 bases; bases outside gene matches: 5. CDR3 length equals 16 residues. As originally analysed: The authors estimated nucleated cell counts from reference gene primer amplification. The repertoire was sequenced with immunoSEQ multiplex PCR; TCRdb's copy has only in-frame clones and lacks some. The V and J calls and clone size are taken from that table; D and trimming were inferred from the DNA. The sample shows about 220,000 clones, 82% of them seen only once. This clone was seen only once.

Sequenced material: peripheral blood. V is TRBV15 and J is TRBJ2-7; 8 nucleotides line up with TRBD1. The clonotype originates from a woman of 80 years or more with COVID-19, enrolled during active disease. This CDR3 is CATSRGGQGLSYEQYF. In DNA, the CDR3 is TGTGCCACCAGCAGAGGTGGACAGGGCCTCTCCTACGAGCAGTACTTC.